These 11 T cell receptor beta chains were sequenced from one sample in a study of cytomegalovirus exposure and HLA in healthy donors. The PCR used 60 Vbeta and 13 Jbeta primers. The data were produced by immunoSEQ multiplex PCR, yet TCRdb's version contains in-frame clones alone and is incomplete. The sample lists 150,000 to 200,000 clones; over 75% were seen once. Sequenced input: PBMCs. These receptors originate from a woman under 40 in good health and CMV-seronegative.

The chain couples TRBV6-5 to TRBJ1-1; no definite D call. Trimming stripped 0 bases from V and 11 bases from J, with 16 bases between. Germline V gene lookup returns CDR1 MNHEY and CDR2 SVGAGI. CDR3 length: 14 amino acids. The CDR3 reads CASSYSGAGRGAFF. The CDR3 region has the DNA TGTGCCAGCAGTTACTCAGGTGCTGGGAGAGGGGCTTTCTTT.

The chain uses TRBV7-2 and TRBJ2-1; 10 bases fit TRBD2. Germline loops: CDR1 SGHTA, CDR2 FQGNSA. V trimming: 6 bases; J trimming: 5 bases; junction bases outside the gene matches: 10. The CDR3 extends over 16 amino acids. The CDR3, as DNA: TGTGCCAGCAGGAAGAACTTAGCGGGAGGAAACAATGAGCAGTTCTTC. Translating it yields CASRKNLAGGNNEQFF.

Only one count was recorded for this clone. The chain has TRBV11-3 and TRBJ1-4; no reliable D call. Germline V gives CDR1 SGHNT, CDR2 YENEEA. The germline V and J ends were trimmed by 6 bases and 8 bases, with 13 bases remaining between them. This CDR3 contains 13 residues. CDR3: CASSMGSGEKLFF. CDR3 DNA sequence: TGTGCCAGCAGTATGGGGTCGGGAGAAAAACTGTTTTTT.

V and J are TRBV27 and TRBJ2-1; unclear D gene. Germline assignment: CDR1 MNHEY and CDR2 SMNVEV (reference sequence). The CDR3 extends over 13 amino acids. V was trimmed by 1 base and J by 4 bases, leaving 5 bases between them. The CDR3 region is CASSLFLYNEQFF. The DNA for the CDR3 is TGTGCCAGCAGTTTATTCCTTTACAATGAGCAGTTCTTC.

The chain employs TRBV28 and TRBJ1-1; D might be TRBD1 (6 bases). The V end was cut by 3 bases, the J end by 10 bases, with 9 bases between. CDR3 length: 11 amino acids. The germline CDR1 and CDR2 sequences are MDHEN and SYDVKM. The CDR3 DNA follows: TGTGCCAGCAGTTTGGGCAGGGGAGCTTTCTTT. It is translated as CASSLGRGAFF.

This clone was picked up a small number of times. The chain has TRBV4-3 and TRBJ1-4; no definite D call. Trimming cost V 4 bases and J 8 bases, with 11 bases left between them. The germline CDR1 and CDR2 sequences are LGHNA and YSLEER. The CDR3 is 13 residues long. The CDR3 DNA reads TGCGCCAGCAGCCCCGGGAGGAGGGAAAAACTGTTTTTT. This sequence encodes CASSPGRREKLFF.

This chain joins TRBV4-3 and TRBJ2-2, with 9 bases identical to TRBD1. V lost 3 bases and J lost 1; bases outside the gene matches: 3. CDR3 length: 16 amino acids. The germline V gene has CDR1 LGHNA and CDR2 YSLEER. The CDR3 loop reads CASSHRGQGNTGELFF. CDR3 in DNA: TGCGCCAGCAGCCACCGGGGACAGGGGAACACCGGGGAGCTGTTTTTT.

Comments on this clone: Other DNA variants within this sample encode the same CDR3. The rearrangement links TRBV7-2 to TRBJ2-3, with 9 positions matching TRBD2. Trimming took 2 bases from V and 7 from J; bases not matched to a gene: 7. Per germline, CDR1 SGHTA and CDR2 FQGNSA. The CDR3 runs 15 residues. CDR3 bases: TGTGCCAGCAGCTTACAAGGGACTAGCTTGAATACGCAGTATTTT. This sequence encodes CASSLQGTSLNTQYF.

In regard to this clone: This specimen includes other DNA sequences encoding the same CDR3. The chain employs TRBV7-2 and TRBJ2-1; D ambiguous. The CDR3 has 12 amino acids. CDR1 and CDR2 (germline): SGHTA, FQGNSA. V lost 2 bases and J 6 bases, leaving 5 bases between the germline ends. Here the CDR3 reads CASSLSGNEQFF. Written as DNA, the CDR3 is TGTGCCAGCAGCTTATCAGGCAATGAGCAGTTCTTC.

The V gene is TRBV7-3, the J gene TRBJ1-1; no clear D. Per germline, CDR1 SGHTA and CDR2 FQGTGA. There are 15 residues in the CDR3. The V end lost 8 bases, the J end lost 3 bases, and 19 bases lay between the germline ends. DNA for the CDR3: TGTGCCAGCCGAAAGACGGGTCTGGTCTACACTGAAGCTTTCTTT. Its protein is CASRKTGLVYTEAFF.

This CDR3 reads CASSSGELAGAETQYF. In DNA, the CDR3 is TGTGCCAGCAGTTCGGGGGAACTAGCGGGAGCGGAGACCCAGTACTTC. V is TRBV28 and J is TRBJ2-5, with 11 nucleotides matching TRBD2. The CDR3 runs to 16 residues. V shed 4 bases, J shed 5 bases, and the junction held 9 bases outside the gene matches. Germline assignment: CDR1 MDHEN and CDR2 SYDVKM.